This T cell receptor (beta chain) was sequenced during a study of blood T cell repertoires in COVID-19. How the authors handled the data: Amplification of reference gene primers was used by the study to estimate nucleated cell counts. TCRdb's copy holds only in-frame clones and misses some; the assay was immunoSEQ multiplex PCR. That table furnishes V, J and clone size, whereas the DNA furnished D and trimming. Of 75,000 to 100,000 clones in the sample, around four fifths were seen once. Germline-derived CDR1 and CDR2 are MGHRA and YSYEKL. This CDR3 is 15 amino acids long. The V end lost 1 base, the J end lost 5 bases, and 15 bases lay between the germline ends.

This sequence joins TRBV4-1 and TRBJ2-7; perhaps TRBD2 as D (6 bases). The receptor comes from a human donor in a cohort sampled during active COVID-19. Sequencing used peripheral blood. The CDR3 DNA sequence: TGCGCCAGCAGCCAAGGACTAGGAGGGGTGGACGAGCAGTACTTC. Its translation: CASSQGLGGVDEQYF.